This T cell receptor beta chain was sequenced during a study of blood T cell repertoires in COVID-19. This table comes from immunoSEQ multiplex PCR, and its TCRdb copy is limited to in-frame clones, with some not included. The sample gives approximately 330,000 clones, around 90% of which show up once; approximately 0.98% is in the top ten. From germline, CDR1 is LNHNV and CDR2 YYDKDF (reference sequence). The CDR3 contains 15 residues. Trimming pared 3 bases from V and 2 bases from J, leaving 13 bases between. Seattle-derived patients entered the study during active infection and were followed longitudinally.

The TCR originated in a woman aged 35 to 49 with COVID-19, enrolled during active disease. The chain employs TRBV15 and TRBJ1-2; D gene ambiguous. Material: peripheral blood. In nucleotides, the CDR3 is TGTGCCACCAGCAGGGGCAGCCAGGAAAACTATGGCTACACCTTC. This encodes CATSRGSQENYGYTF.